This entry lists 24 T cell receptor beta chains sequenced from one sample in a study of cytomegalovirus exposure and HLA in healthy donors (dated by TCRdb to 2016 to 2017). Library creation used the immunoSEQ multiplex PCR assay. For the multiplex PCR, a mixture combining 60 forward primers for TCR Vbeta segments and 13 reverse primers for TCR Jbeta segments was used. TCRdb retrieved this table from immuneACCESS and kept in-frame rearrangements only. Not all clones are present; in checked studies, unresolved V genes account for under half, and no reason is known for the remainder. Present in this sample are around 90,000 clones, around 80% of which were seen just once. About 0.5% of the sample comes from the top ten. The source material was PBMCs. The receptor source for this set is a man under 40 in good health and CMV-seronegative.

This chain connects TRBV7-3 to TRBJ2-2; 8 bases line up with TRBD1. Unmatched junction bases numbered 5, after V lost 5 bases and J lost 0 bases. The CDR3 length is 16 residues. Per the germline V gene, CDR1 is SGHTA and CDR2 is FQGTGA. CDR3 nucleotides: TGTGCCAGCAGCGAAACAGGGGGAGCGAACACCGGGGAGCTGTTTTTT. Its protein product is CASSETGGANTGELFF.

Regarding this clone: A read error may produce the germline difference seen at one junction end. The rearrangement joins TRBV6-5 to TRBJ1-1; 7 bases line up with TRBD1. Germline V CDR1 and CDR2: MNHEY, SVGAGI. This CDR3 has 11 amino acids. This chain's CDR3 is CASTRGAEAFF. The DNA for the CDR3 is TGTGCCAGCACCAGGGGGGCTGAGGCTTTCTTT.

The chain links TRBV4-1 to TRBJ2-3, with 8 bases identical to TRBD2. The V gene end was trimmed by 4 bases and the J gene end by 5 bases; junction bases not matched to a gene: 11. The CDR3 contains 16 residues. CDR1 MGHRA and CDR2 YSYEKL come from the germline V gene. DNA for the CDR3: TGCGCCAGCAGCCCTGAGGGGCTAGCGGGTGGAGATACGCAGTATTTT. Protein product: CASSPEGLAGGDTQYF.

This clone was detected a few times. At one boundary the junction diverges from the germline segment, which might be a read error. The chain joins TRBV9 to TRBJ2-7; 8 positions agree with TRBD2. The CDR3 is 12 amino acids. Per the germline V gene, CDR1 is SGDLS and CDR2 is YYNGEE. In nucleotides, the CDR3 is TGTGCCAGCAGCGCGGGAGGGGATGAAGAGTCGTGG. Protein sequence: CASSAGGDEESW.

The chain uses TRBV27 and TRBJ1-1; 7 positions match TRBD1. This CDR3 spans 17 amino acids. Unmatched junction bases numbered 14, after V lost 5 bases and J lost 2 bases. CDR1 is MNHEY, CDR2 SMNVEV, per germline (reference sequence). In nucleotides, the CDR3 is TGTGCCAGCAGTGGTGGGACAGACCTCTTCCCCAACACTGAAGCTTTCTTT. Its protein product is CASSGGTDLFPNTEAFF.

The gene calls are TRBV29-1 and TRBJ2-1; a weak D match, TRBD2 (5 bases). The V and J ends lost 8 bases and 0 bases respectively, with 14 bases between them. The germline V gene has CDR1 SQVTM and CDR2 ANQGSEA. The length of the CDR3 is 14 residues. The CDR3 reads CSTEDFDSYNEQFF. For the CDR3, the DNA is TGCAGCACGGAGGACTTTGACTCCTACAATGAGCAGTTCTTC.

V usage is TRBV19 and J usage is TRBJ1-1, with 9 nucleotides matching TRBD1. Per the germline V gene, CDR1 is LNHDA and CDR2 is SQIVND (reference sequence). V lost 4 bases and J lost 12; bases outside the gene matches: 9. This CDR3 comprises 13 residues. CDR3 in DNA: TGTGCCAGTAGTACGATACAGGGGGCGATGTCTTTCTTT. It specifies CASSTIQGAMSFF.

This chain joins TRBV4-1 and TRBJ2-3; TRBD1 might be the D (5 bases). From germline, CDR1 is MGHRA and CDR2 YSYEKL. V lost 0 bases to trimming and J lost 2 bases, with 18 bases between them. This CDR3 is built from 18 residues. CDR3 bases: TGCGCCAGCAGCCAAGACAATATTAAAGTACAGGTCACAGATACGCAGTATTTT. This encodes CASSQDNIKVQVTDTQYF.

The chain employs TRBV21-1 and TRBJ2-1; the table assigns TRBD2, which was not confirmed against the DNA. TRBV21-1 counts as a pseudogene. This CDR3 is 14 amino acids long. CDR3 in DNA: TGTGCCAGCAGCCGGCTAGCGGGAGACAATGAGCAGTTCTTC. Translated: CASSRLAGDNEQFF.

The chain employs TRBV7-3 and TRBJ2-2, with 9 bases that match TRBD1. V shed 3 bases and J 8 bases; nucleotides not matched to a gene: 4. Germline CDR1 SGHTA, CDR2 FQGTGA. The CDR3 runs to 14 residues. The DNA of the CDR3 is TGTGCCAGCAGCTTGGACAGGGGTAGGGGGGAGCTGTTTTTT. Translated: CASSLDRGRGELFF. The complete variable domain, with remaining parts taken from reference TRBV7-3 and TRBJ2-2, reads GAGVSQTPSNKVTEKGKYVELRCDPISGHTALYWYRQSLGQGPEFLIYFQGTGAADDSGLPNDRFFAVRPEGSVSTLKIQRTERGDSAVYLCASSLDRGRGELFFGEGSRLTVL.

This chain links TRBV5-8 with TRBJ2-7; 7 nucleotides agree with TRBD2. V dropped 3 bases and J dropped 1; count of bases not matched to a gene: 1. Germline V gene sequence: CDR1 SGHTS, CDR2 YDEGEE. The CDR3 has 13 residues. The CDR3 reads CASSSGRSYEQYF. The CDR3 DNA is TGTGCCAGCAGCTCCGGGAGGTCCTACGAGCAGTACTTC.

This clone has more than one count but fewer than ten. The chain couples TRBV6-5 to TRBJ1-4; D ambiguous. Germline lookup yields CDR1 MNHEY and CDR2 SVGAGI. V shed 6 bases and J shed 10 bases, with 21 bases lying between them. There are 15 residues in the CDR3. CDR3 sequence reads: CASSPSGIPGVKLFF. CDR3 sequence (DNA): TGTGCCAGCAGCCCCTCCGGGATACCGGGAGTAAAACTGTTTTTT.

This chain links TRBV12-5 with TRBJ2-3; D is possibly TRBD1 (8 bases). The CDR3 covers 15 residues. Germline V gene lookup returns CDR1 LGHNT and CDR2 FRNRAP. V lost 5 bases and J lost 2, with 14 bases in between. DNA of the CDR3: TGTGCTAGTGGTGACAGGGGACTAACCACAGATACGCAGTATTTT. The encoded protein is CASGDRGLTTDTQYF.

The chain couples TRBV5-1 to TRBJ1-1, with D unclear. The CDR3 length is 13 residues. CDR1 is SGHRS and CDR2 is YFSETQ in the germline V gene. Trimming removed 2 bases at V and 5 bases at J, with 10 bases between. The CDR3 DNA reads TGCGCCAGCAGCTTTGACACCACTACTGAAGCTTTCTTT. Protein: CASSFDTTTEAFF.

The CDR3 nucleotides are TGCAGCGTTTTGCGGGAGGGTTTCAATGAGCAGTTCTTC. Translated: CSVLREGFNEQFF. This chain joins TRBV29-1 and TRBJ2-1, with 9 bases lining up with TRBD2. Trimming took 5 bases from V and 6 from J; bases not matched to a gene: 5. CDR1 is SQVTM, CDR2 ANQGSEA, per germline. The CDR3 contains 13 residues.

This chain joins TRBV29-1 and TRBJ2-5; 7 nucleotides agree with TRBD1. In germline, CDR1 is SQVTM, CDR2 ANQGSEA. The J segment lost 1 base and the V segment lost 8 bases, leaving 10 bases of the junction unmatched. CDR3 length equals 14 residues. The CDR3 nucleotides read TGCAGCCTAAAGACAGGGCCCCTCCAAGAGACCCAGTACTTC. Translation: CSLKTGPLQETQYF. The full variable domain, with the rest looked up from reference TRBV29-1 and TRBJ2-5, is SAVISQKPSRDICQRGTSLTIQCQVDSQVTMMFWYRQQPGQSLTLIATANQGSEATYESGFVIDKFPISRPNLTFSTLTVSNMSPEDSSIYLCSLKTGPLQETQYFGPGTRLLVL.

Written as DNA, the CDR3 is TGCAGCGTTCCGAGACTAGCGGCCCACAATGAGCAGTTCTTC. Translation gives CSVPRLAAHNEQFF. The V gene is TRBV29-1, the J gene TRBJ2-1; 9 nucleotides agree with TRBD2. Trimming removed 5 bases from V and 5 bases from J; junction bases left unmatched: 7. The CDR3 contains 14 residues. The germline V gene encodes CDR1 SQVTM and CDR2 ANQGSEA.

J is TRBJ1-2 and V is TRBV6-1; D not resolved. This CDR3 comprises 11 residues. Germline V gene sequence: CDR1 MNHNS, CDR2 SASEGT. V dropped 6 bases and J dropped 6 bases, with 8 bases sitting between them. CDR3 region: CASRALHGYTF. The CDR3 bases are TGTGCCAGCAGGGCTCTTCATGGCTACACCTTC.

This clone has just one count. In DNA form, the CDR3 reads TGCGCCAGCAGCCCCGGGGGGGGCGGTCGGGAGACCCAGTACTTC. This translates into CASSPGGGGRETQYF. The rearrangement joins TRBV4-1 to TRBJ2-5; the match to TRBD2 covers 8 bases. After removal of 4 bases from V and 5 bases from J, the junction contained 9 bases not matched to a gene. This CDR3 contains 15 residues. The V gene's germline CDR1 is MGHRA and CDR2 YSYEKL.

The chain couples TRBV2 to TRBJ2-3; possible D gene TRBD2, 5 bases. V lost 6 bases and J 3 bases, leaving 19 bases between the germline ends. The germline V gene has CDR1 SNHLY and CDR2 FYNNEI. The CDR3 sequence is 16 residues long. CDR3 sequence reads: CASRRPGVRRTDTQYF. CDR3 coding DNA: TGTGCCAGCAGACGTCCCGGGGTACGGAGGACAGATACGCAGTATTTT.

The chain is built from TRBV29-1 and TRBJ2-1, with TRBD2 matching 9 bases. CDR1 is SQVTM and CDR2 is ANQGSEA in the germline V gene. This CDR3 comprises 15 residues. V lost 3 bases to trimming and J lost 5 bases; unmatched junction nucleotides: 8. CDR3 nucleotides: TGCAGCGTTGAGACTAGCGGAACCATTCACAATGAGCAGTTCTTC. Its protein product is CSVETSGTIHNEQFF.

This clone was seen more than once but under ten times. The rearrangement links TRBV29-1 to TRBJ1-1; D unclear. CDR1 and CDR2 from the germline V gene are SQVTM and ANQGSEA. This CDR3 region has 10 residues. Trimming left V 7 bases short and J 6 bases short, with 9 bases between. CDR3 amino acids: CSAQFPEAFF. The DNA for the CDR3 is TGCAGCGCACAGTTCCCTGAAGCTTTCTTT.

CDR3 nucleotide sequence: TGTGCCAGTAGTATAGCTACGGGTAGCAATCAGCCCCAGCATTTT. Translating it yields CASSIATGSNQPQHF. The chain links TRBV19 to TRBJ1-5; no definite D call. CDR3 size: 15 residues. V lost 1 base, J lost 0 bases, and 7 bases lay in between. The germline gives CDR1 LNHDA, CDR2 SQIVND (reference sequence).

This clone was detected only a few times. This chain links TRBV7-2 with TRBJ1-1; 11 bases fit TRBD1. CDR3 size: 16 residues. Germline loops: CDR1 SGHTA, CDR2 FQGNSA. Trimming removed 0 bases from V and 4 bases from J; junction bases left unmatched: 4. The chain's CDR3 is CASSLAGTGGVTEAFF. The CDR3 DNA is TGTGCCAGCAGCTTAGCTGGGACAGGGGGGGTCACTGAAGCTTTCTTT.